The 29 T cell receptor beta chains reported below all come from one sample, sequenced in a study of T-cell reconstitution after alpha-beta-depleted transplantation in children. Preparation of the TCRbeta library involved a method that used unique molecular identifiers. TCRdb re-derived calls from the PCR reads in MiXCR, one entry per CDR3 protein. The data show 130,000 to 150,000 distinct CDR3 sequences, 7.5% to 9% seen once. The material sequenced was PBMCs, mostly from graft donor cells, taken 180 days after TCRalphabeta/CD19-depleted stem cell transplant. The source of these receptors is a female patient between 2 and 15 years old who had a stem cell transplant for congenital amegakaryocytic thrombocytopenia, so the T cells may come from the graft donor.

This clonotype was observed many times. V is TRBV5-1 and J is TRBJ2-3; D unresolved. The CDR3 contains 13 residues. Trimming left V 1 base short and J 6 bases short, with 9 bases between. In germline, CDR1 is SGHRS, CDR2 YFSETQ. The DNA for the CDR3 is TGCGCCAGCAGCTTGCAGCTCGGGGATACGCAGTATTTT. The encoded protein is CASSLQLGDTQYF.

Many counts were recorded for this clonotype. The chain has TRBV5-5 and TRBJ1-1, with 11 positions matching TRBD1. Germline CDR1 is SGHKS and CDR2 is YYEKEE (reference sequence). CDR3 length equals 15 residues. Unmatched junction bases numbered 8, after V lost 5 bases and J lost 5 bases. In nucleotides, the CDR3 is TGTGCCAGCAGAGGACAGGGGGCCTGGGAAACTGAAGCTTTCTTT. Protein sequence: CASRGQGAWETEAFF.

This clonotype showed up many times. V gene TRBV5-1 combines with J gene TRBJ2-6, with D uncertain. This CDR3 comprises 14 residues. Trimming stripped 7 bases from V and 0 bases from J, with 8 bases between. CDR1 is SGHRS, CDR2 YFSETQ, per germline. DNA of the CDR3: TGCGCCAGCGCCATGATCTCTGGGGCCAACGTCCTGACTTTC. As protein: CASAMISGANVLTF.

V is TRBV24-1 and J is TRBJ1-5, with D possibly matching TRBD1 (6 bases). The V end was cut by 7 bases, the J end by 4 bases, with 10 bases between. The CDR3 runs to 13 residues. From germline, CDR1 is KGHDR and CDR2 SFDVKD. The chain's CDR3 is CATSSRGNQPQHF. The CDR3 DNA sequence: TGTGCCACCAGCTCGAGGGGGAATCAGCCCCAGCATTTT.

This clonotype was counted at least ten times. This chain joins TRBV10-3 and TRBJ2-7, with 9 bases that match TRBD2. CDR3 length equals 15 residues. The trim removed 3 bases at V and 2 bases at J, leaving 5 bases unmatched. CDR1 is ENHRY, CDR2 SYGVKD, per germline. The CDR3 region has the DNA TGTGCCATCAGTGATGGGACTAGCAGCGCCTACGAGCAGTACTTC. It is translated as CAISDGTSSAYEQYF.

The table lists this clonotype with a few counts. The chain combines TRBV28 with TRBJ1-1; D not resolved. This CDR3 region has 15 residues. Germline CDR1 reads MDHEN; CDR2 reads SYDVKM. V lost 3 bases, J lost 1 base, and 12 bases lay in between. Written as DNA, the CDR3 is TGTGCCAGCAGTTTGTCTTCAGTGACGAACACTGAAGCTTTCTTT. It encodes CASSLSSVTNTEAFF.

This clonotype was observed a few times. This chain connects TRBV20-1 to TRBJ2-1, with 8 bases fitting TRBD1. The CDR3 extends over 14 amino acids. Unmatched junction bases numbered 11, after V lost 5 bases and J lost 8 bases. Germline assignment: CDR1 DFQATT and CDR2 SNEGSKA (reference sequence). CDR3 protein: CSAPDRGIKDEQFF. For the CDR3, the DNA is TGCAGTGCTCCCGACAGGGGAATAAAAGATGAGCAGTTCTTC.

Regarding this clonotype: Its ends do not fully match the called genes, so a read error is possible. The chain carries TRBV20-1 and TRBJ2-5, with 9 bases that match TRBD1. There are 14 residues in the CDR3. CDR1 is DFQATT, CDR2 SNEGSKA, per germline (reference sequence). CDR3 protein: CSAPTGGVGETLYF. The CDR3 DNA follows: TGCAGTGCCCCGACAGGGGGGGTGGGAGAGACCCTGTACTTC.

This clonotype was observed a single time. The chain is built from TRBV7-2 and TRBJ2-7; 8 bases fit TRBD1. Trimming at V came to 2 bases and at J to 5 bases, leaving 5 bases not matched to a gene. Germline loops: CDR1 SGHTA, CDR2 FQGNSA. CDR3 length equals 14 residues. CDR3 nucleotides: TGTGCCAGCAGCTTAAGTCAGGGGGCAGACGAGCAGTACTTC. It is translated as CASSLSQGADEQYF.

The rearrangement joins TRBV28 to TRBJ2-2; 7 positions match TRBD1. The CDR3 length is 17 residues. The V and J ends lost 1 base and 2 bases, in that order; junction bases with no gene match: 7. Looked up from germline, CDR1 is MDHEN and CDR2 is SYDVKM. CDR3: CASSLSTTGSNTGELFF. In DNA, the CDR3 is TGTGCCAGCAGTTTATCCACGACAGGGTCCAACACCGGGGAGCTGTTTTTT.

The chain carries TRBV3-1 and TRBJ1-6; the D gene is possibly TRBD1 (5 bases). Germline V lookup: CDR1 LGHDT, CDR2 YNNKEL (reference sequence). The CDR3 contains 16 residues. The V gene lost 1 base and the J gene lost 7 bases, with 14 bases spanning the gap. CDR3: CASSQGGPGRNSPLHF. CDR3 bases: TGTGCCAGCAGCCAAGGGGGCCCGGGGAGAAATTCACCCCTCCACTTT.

This clonotype showed up many times. V usage is TRBV4-1 and J usage is TRBJ2-3, with D perhaps being TRBD1 or TRBD2 (6 bases each). The length of the CDR3 is 20 residues. CDR1 is MGHRA, CDR2 YSYEKL, per germline. Trimming stripped 1 base from V and 1 base from J, with 24 bases between. The CDR3 reads CASSQGRGTNEGLRTDTQYF. In DNA form, the CDR3 reads TGCGCCAGCAGCCAAGGGCGAGGGACAAATGAGGGACTCCGCACAGATACGCAGTATTTT.

This clonotype was observed a few times. The gene calls are TRBV10-2 and TRBJ2-7, with D uncertain. CDR1 is WSHSY, CDR2 SAAADI, per germline. This CDR3 comprises 13 residues. Trimming removed 6 bases from V and 7 bases from J, with 16 bases in between. The CDR3 here is CASRDPLIGEQYF. The CDR3 DNA reads TGCGCCAGCAGGGACCCGCTTATAGGGGAGCAGTACTTC.

This clonotype showed up many times. The CDR3 reads CASSLALGADYGYTF. CDR3 in DNA: TGTGCCAGCAGCTTAGCGCTGGGCGCCGACTATGGCTACACCTTC. The chain combines TRBV7-2 with TRBJ1-2; D call uncertain. Trimming left V 0 bases short and J 3 bases short, with 11 bases between. This CDR3 region has 15 residues. Germline V lookup: CDR1 SGHTA, CDR2 FQGNSA.

On this clonotype: A clone one base away is much larger, so this may be a read error. This rearrangement joins TRBV5-6 to TRBJ2-4; 7 bases map to TRBD1. The CDR3 is made up of 14 amino acids. Trimming took 0 bases from V and 6 from J; bases not matched to a gene: 3. Germline V gene data show CDR1 as SGHDT and CDR2 as YYEEEE. The CDR3 here is CASSLEHRGNIQYF. The DNA for the CDR3 is TGTGCCAGCAGCTTGGAGCACAGGGGAAACATTCAGTACTTC. Variable domain in full (rest from reference TRBV5-6 and TRBJ2-4): DAGVTQSPTHLIKTRGQQVTLRCSPKSGHDTVSWYQQALGQGPQFIFQYYEEEERQRGNFPDRFSGHQFPNYSSELNVNALLLGDSALYLCASSLEHRGNIQYFGAGTRLSVL.

This clonotype was seen ten or more times. The chain links TRBV5-4 to TRBJ2-3; no firm D call. Trimming stripped 6 bases from V and 0 bases from J, with 11 bases between. There are 14 residues in the CDR3. CDR1 is SGHNT and CDR2 is YYREEE in the germline V gene (reference sequence). Here the CDR3 DNA reads TGTGCCAGCACCTCCGGCGCTAGCACAGATACGCAGTATTTT. This translates into CASTSGASTDTQYF.

This clonotype was counted ten times or more. J is TRBJ2-7 and V is TRBV12-3 or TRBV12-4; TRBD2 agrees at 7 bases. CDR3 length: 12 amino acids. The V segment lost 8 bases and the J segment 2 bases; nucleotides outside the gene matches: 3. CDR3 in DNA: TGTGCCAGCGGGCTAGCGGCCTACGAGCAGTACTTC. It is translated as CASGLAAYEQYF.

This clonotype has ten or more counts. The V gene is TRBV7-9, the J gene TRBJ2-1; 11 positions agree with TRBD2. The junction had 7 bases not matched to a gene; V was cut back by 2 bases and J by 7 bases. CDR1 is SEHNR, CDR2 FQNEAQ, per germline (reference sequence). This CDR3 is 16 amino acids long. The CDR3 DNA reads TGTGCCAGCAGCTTACTTGCTAGCGGGGGGAAAAATGAGCAGTTCTTC. Translation: CASSLLASGGKNEQFF. Supplemented by reference TRBV7-9 and TRBJ2-1, the full variable domain reads DTGVSQNPRHKITKRGQNVTFRCDPISEHNRLYWYRQTLGQGPEFLTYFQNEAQLEKSRLLSDRFSAERPKGSFSTLEIQRTEQGDSAMYLCASSLLASGGKNEQFFGPGTRLTVL.

The V and J genes are TRBV7-2 and TRBJ1-2; perhaps TRBD1 as D (5 bases). Germline loops: CDR1 SGHTA, CDR2 FQGNSA. The CDR3 runs 16 residues. V lost 1 base, J lost 2 bases, and 14 bases lay in between. CDR3 sequence: CASSLEIGRVNYGYTF. The CDR3, as DNA: TGTGCCAGCAGCTTAGAAATAGGCAGGGTAAACTATGGCTACACCTTC.

The DNA of the CDR3 is TGTGCCAGCAACCCTCGGGGGAGGGGGCTAGCGGGAGCTCATGAGCAGTTCTTC. Translated, it gives CASNPRGRGLAGAHEQFF. This chain uses TRBV12-3 or TRBV12-4 with TRBJ2-1; 10 bases line up with TRBD2. V lost 7 bases to trimming and J lost 8 bases; unmatched junction nucleotides: 20. The CDR3 is made up of 18 amino acids.

This clonotype was picked up many times. The rearrangement links TRBV7-2 to TRBJ1-1; D is unclear. The CDR3 has 16 amino acids. Germline-derived CDR1 and CDR2 are SGHTA and FQGNSA. Trimming stripped 4 bases from V and 2 bases from J, with 17 bases between. The CDR3 coding sequence is TGTGCCAGCAGCTCCGGCAATAAGGGATTTAACACTGAAGCTTTCTTT. Protein product: CASSSGNKGFNTEAFF.

In its sample, this clonotype was seen many times. This chain links TRBV20-1 with TRBJ1-5; TRBD1 matches at 8 bases. J lost 5 bases, V lost 5 bases, and 8 bases had no gene match. From germline, CDR1 is DFQATT and CDR2 SNEGSKA (reference sequence). CDR3 size: 14 residues. The CDR3 nucleotides read TGCAGTGCTTCCTCTGACAGGGGCGATCAGCCCCAGCATTTT. This sequence encodes CSASSDRGDQPQHF.

This clonotype showed up just a few times. The rearrangement uses TRBV5-4 and TRBJ2-3, with 7 bases fitting TRBD2. Germline V gene sequence: CDR1 SGHNT, CDR2 YYREEE (reference sequence). Germline trimming cut 0 bases from V and 6 bases from J; bases unmatched to any gene: 7. The CDR3 has 15 residues. CDR3 in amino acids: CASSLVGLRTDTQYF. CDR3 DNA sequence: TGTGCCAGCAGCTTGGTGGGACTACGAACGGATACGCAGTATTTT.

The rearrangement joins TRBV7-9 to TRBJ2-7, with TRBD2 matching over 8 bases. There are 17 residues in the CDR3. The germline V gene has CDR1 SEHNR and CDR2 FQNEAQ (reference sequence). The J segment lost 5 bases and the V segment lost 1 base, leaving 13 bases of the junction unmatched. CDR3 amino acids: CASSLVAGRGARNEQYF. In DNA form, the CDR3 reads TGTGCCAGCAGCTTAGTCGCGGGGCGGGGGGCGCGGAACGAGCAGTACTTC.

Only a few counts were recorded for this clonotype. In nucleotides, the CDR3 is TGTGCCAGCAGCTTGGCCGGAGGGGACATTCAGTACTTC. It yields the protein CASSLAGGDIQYF. This sequence joins TRBV5-6 and TRBJ2-4; possibly TRBD2 for D (6 bases). Per the germline V gene, CDR1 is SGHDT and CDR2 is YYEEEE. The CDR3 runs 13 residues. V shed 0 bases and J shed 8 bases, with 9 bases lying between them.

This clonotype was seen at least ten times. The chain has TRBV7-2 and TRBJ2-7, with D possibly TRBD1 on 6 matching bases. This CDR3 region has 15 residues. CDR1 and CDR2 (germline): SGHTA, FQGNSA. V was cut by 5 bases and J by 3 bases, with 17 bases left in between. The chain's CDR3 is CASSPDRDNLYEQYF. CDR3 DNA: TGTGCCAGCAGCCCTGACCGGGACAACCTCTACGAGCAGTACTTC.

This clonotype came up many times. The V and J genes are TRBV27 and TRBJ2-3; 8 bases align to TRBD2. With V trimmed by 7 bases and J by 4 bases, 10 bases remained unmatched. There are 15 residues in the CDR3. Germline CDR1 is MNHEY and CDR2 is SMNVEV (reference sequence). DNA for the CDR3: TGTGCCAGCACCGGGACTAGGGATTATTCAGATACGCAGTATTTT. Amino acid sequence: CASTGTRDYSDTQYF.

The chain employs TRBV5-1 and TRBJ2-7; D gene ambiguous. Germline V gene lookup returns CDR1 SGHRS and CDR2 YFSETQ. Trimming stripped 1 base from V and 0 bases from J, with 11 bases between. The CDR3 is 15 amino acids. CDR3 sequence: CASSLLYGASYEQYF. CDR3 sequence (DNA): TGCGCCAGCAGCTTGTTGTACGGAGCCTCCTACGAGCAGTACTTC.

This clonotype was seen ten or more times. The chain recombines TRBV5-1 with TRBJ1-2; perhaps TRBD1 as D (5 bases). V lost 0 bases, J lost 4 bases, and 7 bases lay in between. The CDR3 runs 13 residues. Germline V gives CDR1 SGHRS, CDR2 YFSETQ. The chain's CDR3 is CASSLGRAYGYTF. In DNA form, the CDR3 reads TGCGCCAGCAGCTTGGGCAGGGCCTATGGCTACACCTTC. Together with reference TRBV5-1 and TRBJ1-2, the CDR3 gives the full variable domain: KAGVTQTPRYLIKTRGQQVTLSCSPISGHRSVSWYQQTPGQGLQFLFEYFSETQRNKGNFPGRFSGRQFSNSRSEMNVSTLELGDSALYLCASSLGRAYGYTFGSGTRLTVV.